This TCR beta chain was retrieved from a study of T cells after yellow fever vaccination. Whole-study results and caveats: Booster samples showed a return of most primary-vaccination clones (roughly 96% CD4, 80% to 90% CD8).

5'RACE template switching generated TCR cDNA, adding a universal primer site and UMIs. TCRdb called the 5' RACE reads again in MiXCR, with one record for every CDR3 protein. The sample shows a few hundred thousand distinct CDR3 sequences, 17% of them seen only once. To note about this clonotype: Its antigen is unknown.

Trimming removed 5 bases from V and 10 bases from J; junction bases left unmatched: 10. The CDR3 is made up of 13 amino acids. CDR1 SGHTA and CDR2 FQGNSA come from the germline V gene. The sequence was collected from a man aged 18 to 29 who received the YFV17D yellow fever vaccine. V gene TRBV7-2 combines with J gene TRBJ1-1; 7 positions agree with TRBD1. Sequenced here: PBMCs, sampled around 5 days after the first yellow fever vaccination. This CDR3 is CASSPQERGRAFF. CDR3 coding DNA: TGTGCCAGCAGCCCCCAGGAAAGGGGGCGAGCTTTCTTT. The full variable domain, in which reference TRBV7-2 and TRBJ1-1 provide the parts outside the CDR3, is GAGVSQSPSNKVTEKGKDVELRCDPISGHTALYWYRQSLGQGLEFLIYFQGNSAPDKSGLPSDRFSAERTGGSVSTLTIQRTQQEDSAVYLCASSPQERGRAFFGQGTRLTVV.